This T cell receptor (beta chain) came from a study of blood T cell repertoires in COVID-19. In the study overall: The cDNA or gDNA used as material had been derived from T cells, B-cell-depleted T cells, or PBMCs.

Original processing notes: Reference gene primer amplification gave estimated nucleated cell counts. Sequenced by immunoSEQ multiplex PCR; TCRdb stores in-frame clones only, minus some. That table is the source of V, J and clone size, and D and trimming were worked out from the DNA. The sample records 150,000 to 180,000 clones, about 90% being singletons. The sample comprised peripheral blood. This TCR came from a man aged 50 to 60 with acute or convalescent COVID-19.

The CDR3 sequence is CASSLAGYETQYF. DNA for the CDR3: TGTGCCAGCAGCTTAGCGGGGTACGAGACCCAGTACTTC. V is TRBV11-2 and J is TRBJ2-5; possibly TRBD2 for D (5 bases). The CDR3 has 13 amino acids. Germline loops: CDR1 SGHAT, CDR2 FQNNGV. The germline V and J ends were trimmed by 1 base and 5 bases, with 8 bases remaining between them.